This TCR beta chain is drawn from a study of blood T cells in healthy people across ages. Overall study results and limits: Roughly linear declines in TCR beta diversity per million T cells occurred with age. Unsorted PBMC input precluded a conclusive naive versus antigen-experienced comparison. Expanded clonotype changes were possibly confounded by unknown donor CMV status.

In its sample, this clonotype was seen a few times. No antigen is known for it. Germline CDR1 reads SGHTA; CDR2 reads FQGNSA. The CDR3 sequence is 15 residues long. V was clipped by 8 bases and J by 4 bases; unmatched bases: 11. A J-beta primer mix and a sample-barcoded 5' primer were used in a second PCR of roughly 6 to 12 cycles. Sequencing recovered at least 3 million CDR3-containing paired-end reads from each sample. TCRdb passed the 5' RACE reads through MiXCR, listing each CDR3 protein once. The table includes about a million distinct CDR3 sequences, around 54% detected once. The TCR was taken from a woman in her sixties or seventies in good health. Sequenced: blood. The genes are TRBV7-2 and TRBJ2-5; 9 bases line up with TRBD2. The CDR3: CASVLIAGARETQYF. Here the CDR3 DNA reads TGTGCCAGCGTTTTGATAGCGGGAGCAAGAGAGACCCAGTACTTC. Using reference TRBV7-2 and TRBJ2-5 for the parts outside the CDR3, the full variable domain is GAGVSQSPSNKVTEKGKDVELRCDPISGHTALYWYRQSLGQGLEFLIYFQGNSAPDKSGLPSDRFSAERTGGSVSTLTIQRTQQEDSAVYLCASVLIAGARETQYFGPGTRLLVL.